This TCR beta chain came from a study of human T cells and chemical hapten exposure. A single record per CDR3 protein comes from TCRdb applying MiXCR to the RACE reads. The data show around 99,000 distinct CDR3 sequences, around 12% seen once. This CDR3 comprises 10 residues. The V end lost 5 bases, the J end lost 5 bases, and 3 bases lay between the germline ends. Germline loops: CDR1 SGHNT, CDR2 YENEEA. Time point specified: patch test 1, 2 weeks after DPC sensitization. Treatment given: therapeutic diphenylcyclopropenone sensitization with weekly scalp DPC. Source: whole blood, taken in connection with sensitization to the hapten diphenylcyclopropenone (DPC). This clonotype was obtained from a middle-aged woman with alopecia areata. Some clones in this sample may be carry-over from other donors' samples. The chain has TRBV11-3 and TRBJ2-5; no firm D call. The chain's CDR3 is CASSPETQYF. The CDR3 region has the DNA TGTGCCAGCAGCCCGGAGACCCAGTACTTC.